This record covers a single TCR beta chain. What it recognizes is unknown. The V gene end was trimmed by 9 bases and the J gene end by 9 bases; junction bases not matched to a gene: 13. This CDR3 is 13 amino acids long. CDR1 is SGHRS and CDR2 is YFSETQ in the germline V gene. These data are taken from a study of cytomegalovirus exposure and HLA in healthy donors. Findings and caveats of the study: As a later analysis showed, several of the most significant clusters appeared to be linked to common viral pathogens.

Amplification used 60 Vbeta primers and 13 Jbeta primers. Sequencing used immunoSEQ multiplex PCR; TCRdb keeps in-frame clones, though not all of them. This table holds 180,000 or so clones, roughly 74% found once. Specimen: PBMCs. The clonotype comes from a woman aged 40 to 50 in good health and CMV-seropositive. This chain links TRBV5-1 with TRBJ2-7, with 9 positions matching TRBD1. CDR3 coding DNA: TGCGCCACCTCACTCGACAGGGGGAATCGGCAGTACTTC. Translated: CATSLDRGNRQYF.